This entry lists 11 T cell receptor beta chains sequenced from one sample in a study of regulatory T cells in long-lasting Graves disease. Investigators prepared the TCR beta libraries by applying iRepertoire HTBI primers and Arm-PCR of CDR3 regions. Via MiXCR, TCRdb re-called the multiplex PCR reads, giving one row per CDR3 protein. The sample records over 450,000 distinct CDR3 sequences, more than 10% being singletons. Time point reported: newly diagnosed GD, antithyroid drugs for less than 3 months. Following extraction of RNA from PBMCs, that RNA was used to make the TCR library. This sample was shared with a second study, whose subject was T cells in Graves' hyperthyroidism and ophthalmopathy.

The sample in question was peripheral blood mononuclear cells (PBMCs), obtained at new diagnosis, from a patient treated with antithyroid drugs. Receptor source: a woman aged 25 to 45 with Graves disease.

This clonotype was observed many times. The chain links TRBV29-1 to TRBJ1-2; D remains ambiguous. Germline CDR1 is SQVTM and CDR2 is ANQGSEA. Deletions cut 0 bases from V and 2 bases from J, with 10 bases between. The CDR3 spans 14 residues. CDR3 sequence: CSVEDRERNYGYTF. The DNA of the CDR3 is TGCAGCGTTGAAGATCGCGAGAGAAACTATGGCTACACCTTC.

This clonotype was seen once. The rearrangement joins TRBV6-1 to TRBJ1-1, with a tentative D call TRBD1 (6 bases). In germline, CDR1 is MNHNS, CDR2 SASEGT. CDR3 length: 14 residues. V was trimmed by 10 bases and J by 2 bases, leaving 17 bases between them. For the CDR3, the DNA is TGTGCCATCAGAGCCGAGGGGGTTAACACTGAAGCTTTCTTT. This gives the protein CAIRAEGVNTEAFF.

This clonotype was detected ten times or more. The rearrangement links TRBV10-2 to TRBJ1-1; D is undetermined. CDR3 size: 12 residues. Trimming took off 7 bases at V and 1 base at J, with 7 bases between the two ends. CDR1 and CDR2 (germline): WSHSY, SAAADI. Written as DNA, the CDR3 is TGCGCCAGCACCCCAGGGAACACTGAAGCTTTCTTT. This codes for CASTPGNTEAFF.

This clonotype was seen only a few times. The chain employs TRBV19 and TRBJ2-3, with TRBD2 as a possible D gene (6 bases). The V gene lost 10 bases and the J gene lost 4 bases, with 15 bases spanning the gap. The CDR3 has 13 residues. Germline CDR1 reads LNHDA; CDR2 reads SQIVND (reference sequence). The CDR3: CATGLALPDTQYF. The DNA of the CDR3 is TGTGCCACGGGACTTGCCCTACCAGATACGCAGTATTTT.

This clonotype was recorded many times. The chain carries TRBV20-1 and TRBJ2-5; 9 nucleotides align to TRBD2. Germline V gives CDR1 DFQATT, CDR2 SNEGSKA (reference sequence). The CDR3 runs 14 residues. V shed 6 bases, J shed 5 bases, and the junction held 10 bases outside the gene matches. CDR3 residues: CSAIAGATGETQYF. CDR3 DNA: TGCAGTGCGATAGCGGGAGCCACGGGGGAGACCCAGTACTTC.

This clonotype was observed a handful of times. The chain is built from TRBV7-8 and TRBJ1-5; D gene unclear. The length of the CDR3 is 17 residues. Trimming shortened V by 4 bases and J by 1 base, and 17 bases separated the two germline ends. Germline loops: CDR1 SGHVS, CDR2 FQNEAQ. CDR3 protein: CASSSRRTLRSNQPQHF. The CDR3 bases are TGTGCCAGCAGCTCGCGACGGACTCTTAGAAGCAATCAGCCCCAGCATTTT.

Only a few counts were recorded for this clonotype. This chain joins TRBV18 and TRBJ2-1; D perhaps matches TRBD1 (7 bases). Germline V lookup: CDR1 KGHSH, CDR2 LQKENI. CDR3 length: 19 residues. The V and J ends lost 3 bases and 0 bases respectively, with 21 bases between them. The CDR3 nucleotides read TGTGCCAGCTCACCCCTCGCCCACAGGGGACTGAGCTCCTACAATGAGCAGTTCTTC. This sequence encodes CASSPLAHRGLSSYNEQFF. Supplemented by reference TRBV18 and TRBJ2-1, the full variable domain reads NAGVMQNPRHLVRRRGQEARLRCSPMKGHSHVYWYRQLPEEGLKFMVYLQKENIIDESGMPKERFSAEFPKEGPSILRIQQVVRGDSAAYFCASSPLAHRGLSSYNEQFFGPGTRLTVL.

Ten or more counts support this clonotype. The V gene is TRBV9, the J gene TRBJ1-1, with D maybe TRBD1 (5 bases). Germline-derived CDR1 and CDR2 are SGDLS and YYNGEE. The CDR3 sequence is 17 residues long. Trimming took off 0 bases at V and 0 bases at J, with 15 bases between the two ends. CDR3 residues: CASSVVIGADMNTEAFF. CDR3 sequence (DNA): TGTGCCAGCAGCGTAGTGATCGGGGCAGATATGAACACTGAAGCTTTCTTT.

This clonotype occurred many times. The chain couples TRBV30 to TRBJ1-4, with a weak D call TRBD1 (5 bases). The CDR3 is 14 residues long. The V end lost 5 bases, the J end lost 3 bases, and 13 bases lay between the germline ends. The germline V gene has CDR1 GTSNPN and CDR2 SVGIG (reference sequence). For the CDR3, the DNA is TGTGCCTGGGGGGGAGGACAACCTAATGAAAAACTGTTTTTT. This codes for CAWGGGQPNEKLFF.

V is TRBV13 and J is TRBJ2-5; 12 nucleotides agree with TRBD2. This CDR3 is 18 amino acids long. V dropped 6 bases and J dropped 1; count of bases not matched to a gene: 12. Germline assignment: CDR1 PRHDT and CDR2 FYEKMQ (reference sequence). This CDR3 is CASSAHRTSGDLQETQYF. The DNA of the CDR3 is TGTGCCAGCAGTGCGCACCGGACTAGCGGGGATCTCCAAGAGACCCAGTACTTC.

This clonotype was picked up many times. This chain joins TRBV19 and TRBJ1-2; D is unresolved. Germline lookup yields CDR1 LNHDA and CDR2 SQIVND (reference sequence). Trimming stripped 3 bases from V and 5 bases from J, with 19 bases between. The CDR3 extends over 16 amino acids. The CDR3 sequence is CASSITFAESVYGYTF. CDR3 sequence (DNA): TGTGCCAGTAGTATCACATTTGCGGAGAGTGTTTATGGCTACACCTTC. Using reference TRBV19 and TRBJ1-2 for the parts outside the CDR3, the full variable domain is DGGITQSPKYLFRKEGQNVTLSCEQNLNHDAMYWYRQDPGQGLRLIYYSQIVNDFQKGDIAEGYSVSREKKESFPLTVTSAQKNPTAFYLCASSITFAESVYGYTFGSGTRLTVV.